This TCR beta chain is from a study of cytomegalovirus exposure and HLA in healthy donors. V lost 1 base, J lost 6 bases, and 16 bases lay in between. Germline V gene lookup returns CDR1 SGHDT and CDR2 YYEEEE. The CDR3 extends over 15 amino acids. Study results and caveats: Overall, roughly 170 TCR beta chains were annotated as cytomegalovirus-associated. Accounts indicate the classifier identified cytomegalovirus status with strong specificity and sensitivity.

Comment on this clone: No antigen is known for it.

The repertoire was sequenced with immunoSEQ multiplex PCR; TCRdb's copy has only in-frame clones and lacks some. The sample lists around 300,000 clones; 87% were seen once. Sequenced material: PBMCs. The genes are TRBV5-6 and TRBJ1-2, with D tentatively TRBD1 (5 bases). This sequence originates from a woman aged 25 to 39 in good health and CMV-seropositive. This CDR3 is CASSLRGRGADGYTF. The CDR3 DNA reads as TGTGCCAGCAGCTTGAGGGGCCGAGGGGCGGATGGCTACACCTTC.